Below, 16 T cell receptor beta chains from the same sample are listed, as sequenced in a study of cytomegalovirus exposure and HLA in healthy donors. Vbeta (60) and Jbeta (13) primers were used in the PCR. Using immunoSEQ multiplex PCR, the repertoire was profiled, and TCRdb retains in-frame clones only, with some absent. The table has roughly 160,000 clones, around 82% seen once. The sample consisted of PBMCs. The origin of the receptors is a boy between 2 and 10 years old in good health and CMV-seronegative.

This clone was counted only a few times. V usage is TRBV4-2 and J usage is TRBJ2-7; the match to TRBD1 covers 8 bases. The CDR3 extends over 17 amino acids. The V gene end was trimmed by 0 bases and the J gene end by 1 base; junction bases not matched to a gene: 8. Germline CDR1 is LGHNA and CDR2 is YNFKEQ. CDR3 DNA: TGTGCCAGCAGCCAAGATTGGGGACAGGCGGTTTCCTACGAGCAGTACTTC. Translated: CASSQDWGQAVSYEQYF.

Details on this clone: Within the sample, other DNA sequences also encode this same CDR3. The chain couples TRBV5-8 to TRBJ1-4; TRBD1 agrees at 11 bases. The germline V gene has CDR1 SGHTS and CDR2 YDEGEE. CDR3 length: 17 residues. Trimming took 3 bases from V and 7 from J; bases not matched to a gene: 11. The CDR3 is CASSSGQGVMFREKLFF. CDR3 nucleotides: TGTGCCAGCAGCTCGGGACAGGGGGTCATGTTCCGTGAAAAACTGTTTTTT.

The V call is TRBV7-9, the J call TRBJ1-2; TRBD1 might be the D (5 bases). The V gene's germline CDR1 is SEHNR and CDR2 FQNEAQ (reference sequence). The V end lost 1 base, the J end lost 4 bases, and 10 bases lay between the germline ends. CDR3 length: 14 amino acids. As DNA, the CDR3 is TGTGCCAGCAGCTTAGTAGGGGATGTCTATGGCTACACCTTC. Its protein product is CASSLVGDVYGYTF.

This clone was observed a handful of times. The V call is TRBV5-1, the J call TRBJ2-6, with D hard to call. Germline-derived CDR1 and CDR2 are SGHRS and YFSETQ. The V gene lost 7 bases and the J gene lost 0 bases, with 11 bases spanning the gap. The length of the CDR3 is 15 residues. CDR3 sequence reads: CASAIRGSGANVLTF. In DNA form, the CDR3 reads TGCGCCAGCGCAATCCGAGGCTCTGGGGCCAACGTCCTGACTTTC.

This clone came up once. The V and J genes are TRBV5-1 and TRBJ2-1, with D perhaps TRBD2 (5 bases). This CDR3 has 12 amino acids. V was trimmed by 7 bases and J by 10 bases, leaving 15 bases between them. Germline CDR1 and CDR2: SGHRS and YFSETQ. This chain's CDR3 is CASGLGTGEQFF. As DNA, the CDR3 is TGCGCCAGCGGGTTGGGAACGGGAGAGCAGTTCTTC.

The chain joins TRBV19 to TRBJ1-5, with 7 nucleotides matching TRBD1. After removal of 3 bases from V and 9 bases from J, the junction contained 14 bases not matched to a gene. The CDR3 length is 16 residues. In germline, CDR1 is LNHDA, CDR2 SQIVND (reference sequence). CDR3 loop: CASSMRGRGSAWPQHF. The CDR3 region has the DNA TGTGCCAGTAGTATGAGGGGCAGGGGGTCTGCGTGGCCCCAGCATTTT.

This rearrangement joins TRBV5-6 to TRBJ1-1; 10 bases agree with TRBD1. Germline-derived CDR1 and CDR2 are SGHDT and YYEEEE. The CDR3 extends over 19 amino acids. V gave up 1 base and J gave up 1 base; unmatched junction bases: 13. The CDR3 sequence: CASSLWRTGQGLKNTEAFF. In DNA, the CDR3 is TGTGCCAGCAGCTTGTGGAGAACGGGACAGGGGCTTAAGAACACTGAAGCTTTCTTT.

The chain employs TRBV5-4 and TRBJ2-3, with a tentative D call TRBD1 (5 bases). The V end lost 4 bases, the J end lost 5 bases, and 11 bases lay between the germline ends. The CDR3 is 13 amino acids. Germline V CDR1 and CDR2: SGHNT, YYREEE (reference sequence). The CDR3 is CASSDSPGDTQYF. In nucleotides, the CDR3 is TGTGCCAGCAGCGACAGCCCCGGAGATACGCAGTATTTT.

The chain has TRBV6-1 and TRBJ1-2; 8 bases agree with TRBD1. The CDR3 runs to 15 residues. Trimming removed 3 bases from V and 8 bases from J; junction bases left unmatched: 11. Per the germline V gene, CDR1 is MNHNS and CDR2 is SASEGT. This chain's CDR3 is CASSDGIRTGRGYTF. DNA of the CDR3: TGTGCCAGCAGTGACGGAATTCGGACAGGGCGAGGCTACACCTTC.

V gene TRBV6-5 combines with J gene TRBJ2-5, with 8 bases lining up with TRBD1. Germline V lookup: CDR1 MNHEY, CDR2 SVGAGI. CDR3 length: 14 residues. V lost 2 bases and J lost 11; bases outside the gene matches: 10. The DNA for the CDR3 is TGTGCCAGCAGTTACCTTACAGGGGGTACGGAGCAGTACTTC. Translated, it gives CASSYLTGGTEQYF.

The V gene is TRBV19, the J gene TRBJ1-2; 9 bases match TRBD1. The CDR3 has 16 amino acids. With V trimmed by 6 bases and J by 0 bases, 8 bases remained unmatched. Germline CDR1 and CDR2: LNHDA and SQIVND (reference sequence). CDR3 coding DNA: TGTGCCAGTAGGACAACAGGGGGCCTAGCTAACTATGGCTACACCTTC. Translating it yields CASRTTGGLANYGYTF.

The chain has TRBV21-1 and TRBJ2-2; TRBD2 was called by the table and not checked on the DNA. TRBV21-1 is shown as a pseudogene. CDR3 length: 19 amino acids. CDR3 nucleotides: TGTGCCAGCAGCAAAACTTGGACTAGCGGGAGGGCCCACACCGGGGAGCTGTTTTTT. This codes for CASSKTWTSGRAHTGELFF.

The chain uses TRBV7-6 and TRBJ1-5; D possibly corresponds to TRBD1 (6 bases). Trimming shortened V by 0 bases and J by 1 base, and 10 bases separated the two germline ends. CDR3 length: 16 residues. Germline loops: CDR1 SGHVS, CDR2 FNYEAQ. The CDR3 here is CASSLAPDRSNQPQHF. CDR3 bases: TGTGCCAGCAGCTTAGCGCCGGACAGAAGCAATCAGCCCCAGCATTTT.

The chain is built from TRBV5-1 and TRBJ2-5; 8 nucleotides match TRBD2. The CDR3 is made up of 13 amino acids. The germline CDR1 and CDR2 sequences are SGHRS and YFSETQ. V was pared by 4 bases and J by 5 bases, with 4 bases of the junction left unmatched. DNA for the CDR3: TGCGCCAGCAGCCCCGGGGGGGAGGAGACCCAGTACTTC. Protein sequence: CASSPGGEETQYF.

The chain uses TRBV10-3 and TRBJ2-7; 8 nucleotides line up with TRBD1. From germline, CDR1 is ENHRY and CDR2 SYGVKD. CDR3 length: 13 residues. Unmatched junction bases numbered 3, after V lost 3 bases and J lost 5 bases. DNA of the CDR3: TGTGCCATCAGTGAAGACAGGGGACACGAGCAGTACTTC. Encoded protein: CAISEDRGHEQYF.

The chain recombines TRBV9 with TRBJ1-1, with D possibly matching TRBD1 (5 bases). Germline assignment: CDR1 SGDLS and CDR2 YYNGEE. The V end was cut by 1 base, the J end by 3 bases, with 13 bases between. This CDR3 has 15 residues. CDR3 bases: TGTGCCAGCAGCGTATTAGCAGGGTGGGACACTGAAGCTTTCTTT. Its translation is CASSVLAGWDTEAFF.